A selection of T cell receptor beta chains follows, all from one sample in a study of shared clonotypes between healthy human individuals. Libraries were prepared by immunoSEQ multiplex PCR; TCRdb keeps only in-frame clonotypes and omits some of them. Here the sample spans 730,000 or so clones, 60% to 80% being singletons. The sample comprised memory CD4+ T cells sorted from blood. These receptors all stem from a woman younger than 45 in good health. Both conserved end residues are part of each CDR3. D genes are given only for firm matches. A clone size is listed for some rows: how often the clone was seen (once, few, many), or a class if it is expanded.

clone_size d_call j_call v_call cdr3_nt cdr3_aa
few NA TRBJ2-2 TRBV11-3 TGTGCCACCGGAATGGCGGGGAACACCGGGGAGCTGTTTTTT CATGMAGNTGELFF
NA NA TRBJ2-5 TRBV12-5 TGTGCTAGTGGTTTGAGTGGGGGGCGGAGGGAGACCCAGTACTTC CASGLSGGRRETQYF
NA TRBD1 TRBJ1-5 TRBV5-1 TGCGCCAGCAGCGTCGGACAGGGCGGCGGCAATCAGCCCCAGCATTTT CASSVGQGGGNQPQHF
many TRBD1 TRBJ2-7 TRBV2 TGTGCCAGCAGTTACCAGGGGGTCGAGCAGTACTTC CASSYQGVEQYF
NA TRBD2 TRBJ2-3 TRBV28 TGTGCCAGCAGTTTAAGCGGGAGGGCCCGCACAGATACGCAGTATTTT CASSLSGRARTDTQYF
NA NA TRBJ1-5 TRBV7-8 TGTGCCAGCAGCTTAGATACCGGCGGCAGCAATCAGCCCCAGCATTTT CASSLDTGGSNQPQHF
NA NA TRBJ1-2 TRBV28 TGTGCCAGCAGTTCGGACAGATACTATGGCTACACCTTC CASSSDRYYGYTF
NA TRBD1 TRBJ2-7 TRBV7-2 TGTGCCAGCAGCCAAGCCGGGACAGGGGGTTACGAGCAGTACTTC CASSQAGTGGYEQYF
once NA TRBJ1-2 TRBV18 TGTGCCAGCTCACCGGCAGGGAACTATGGCTACACCTTC CASSPAGNYGYTF
NA TRBD2 TRBJ2-3 TRBV13 TGTGCCAGCAGGCTCCCCCTCACTAGCGGGGTACGACCGCAGTATTTT CASRLPLTSGVRPQYF
NA TRBD1 TRBJ2-7 TRBV5-1 TGCGCCAGCTCGAACCCCGGGACAGGTTATTCCGAGCAGTACTTC CASSNPGTGYSEQYF
NA NA TRBJ1-1 TRBV5-1 TGCGCCAGCAGCTTGGCAGGGAGAGCAGGGGTTGGCACTGAAGCTTTCTTT CASSLAGRAGVGTEAFF
NA TRBD2 TRBJ2-1 TRBV6-5 TGTGCCAGCAGTTACGGCTGGGCGGGAGGAGAGCAGTTCTTC CASSYGWAGGEQFF
once TRBD2 TRBJ2-1 TRBV7-6 TGTGCCAGCAGCGTCTCCGGGACTAGCAGTGCCAATGAGCAGTTCTTC CASSVSGTSSANEQFF
NA NA TRBJ2-7 TRBV6-5 TGTGCCAGCGGCCGAGGGACCGCCACCTACGAGCAGTACTTC CASGRGTATYEQYF
NA NA TRBJ2-7 TRBV28 TGTGCCAGCAGTCCTCCCGGGACATACTCCTACGAGCAGTACTTC CASSPPGTYSYEQYF
NA TRBD2 TRBJ2-7 TRBV7-3 TGTGCCAGCAGCGAAGCGGGAGGCTCATCCTACGAGCAGTACTTC CASSEAGGSSYEQYF
NA NA TRBJ2-3 TRBV5-4 TGTGCCAGCAGCTTGCCCTTAGGGCGGGACACTAGCACAGATACGCAGTATTTT CASSLPLGRDTSTDTQYF
NA TRBD2 TRBJ2-2 TRBV2 TGTGCCAGCAGAGCGGGGACTAGCGGGAGGGCCAGGTGGACCGGGGAGCTGTTTTTT CASRAGTSGRARWTGELFF
few NA TRBJ2-5 TRBV29-1 TGCAGCGTTGACACGGGAGCCGGGGAGACCCAGTACTTC CSVDTGAGETQYF
few NA TRBJ1-1 TRBV20-1 TGCAGTGCTAGAGAAAACACTGAAGCTTTCTTT CSARENTEAFF
few NA TRBJ1-4 TRBV19 TGTGCCAGTAGTACGCGCCGGGACAAGAACGAAAAACTGTTTTTT CASSTRRDKNEKLFF
once NA TRBJ2-1 TRBV2 TGTGCTAGCGAACTAGCAGGCAATGAGCAGTTCTTC CASELAGNEQFF
NA TRBD1 TRBJ2-4 TRBV6-4 TGTGCCAGCAGTGACTCGGACAGGGACATTCAGTACTTC CASSDSDRDIQYF
NA TRBD1 TRBJ2-1 TRBV7-2 TGTGCCAGCAGCATCGGACAGGTATCCCGCAATGAGCAGTTCTTC CASSIGQVSRNEQFF
once NA TRBJ1-1 TRBV19 TGTGCCAGTAGTATAACGCAGATGGCAGGGGTTGAAGCTTTCTTT CASSITQMAGVEAFF
NA NA TRBJ1-1 TRBV6-1 TGTGCCAGCAGCCGTGGACAGCACCACACTGAAGCTTTCTTT CASSRGQHHTEAFF
NA NA TRBJ2-2 TRBV28 TGTGCCAGCAGTTTACACACAACCGGGGAGCTGTTTTTT CASSLHTTGELFF
once NA TRBJ2-6 TRBV6-1 TGTGCCAGCAGAGCAGGCGGGTCTGGGGCCAACGTCCTGACTTTC CASRAGGSGANVLTF
NA TRBD1 TRBJ2-4 TRBV19 TGTGCCAGTAGTGACAGGGTTCGGAACATTCAGTACTTC CASSDRVRNIQYF
NA TRBD2 TRBJ2-1 TRBV6-1 TGTGCCAGCAGTAACGTTGGGACTAGAAAGAATGAGCAGTTCTTC CASSNVGTRKNEQFF
once TRBD2 TRBJ2-1 TRBV7-9 TGTGCCAGCCATGTGCCTAGCGGATACAATGAGCAGTTCTTC CASHVPSGYNEQFF
few TRBD2 TRBJ2-1 TRBV11-2 TGTGCCAGCTGTAGCGGGAGCTCCTACAATGAGCAGTTCTTC CASCSGSSYNEQFF
NA TRBD1 TRBJ2-1 TRBV25-1 TGTGCCAGCAGTGAATGGGGCAGGGGGTTGGATGAGCAGTTCTTC CASSEWGRGLDEQFF
NA NA TRBJ1-2 TRBV7-3 TGTGCCAGCAGCCCCTATCAAGTGGGCAGGGATGGCTACACCTTC CASSPYQVGRDGYTF
NA NA TRBJ2-1 TRBV11-2 TGTGCCAGCAGGGATCCGGGACAACCTACTAATGAGCAGTTCTTC CASRDPGQPTNEQFF
NA NA TRBJ2-5 TRBV13 TGTGCCAGCAGCTTACCAGGGACGGAAGAGACCCAGTACTTC CASSLPGTEETQYF
many TRBD1 TRBJ1-5 TRBV5-1 TGCGCCAGCAGCTTGGAAGGGGGCTTTGGCAATCAGCCCCAGCATTTT CASSLEGGFGNQPQHF
NA NA TRBJ1-1 TRBV19 TGTGCCAGTAGTATAGGGGGTAGTATGAACACTGAAGCTTTCTTT CASSIGGSMNTEAFF
NA NA TRBJ1-3 TRBV30 TGTGCCTGGAGGCTGCCAAGGGAAAGTGGAAACACCATATATTTT CAWRLPRESGNTIYF
NA NA TRBJ1-1 TRBV7-3 TGTGCCAGCAGCTCTACGGGACTGAACACTGAAGCTTTCTTT CASSSTGLNTEAFF